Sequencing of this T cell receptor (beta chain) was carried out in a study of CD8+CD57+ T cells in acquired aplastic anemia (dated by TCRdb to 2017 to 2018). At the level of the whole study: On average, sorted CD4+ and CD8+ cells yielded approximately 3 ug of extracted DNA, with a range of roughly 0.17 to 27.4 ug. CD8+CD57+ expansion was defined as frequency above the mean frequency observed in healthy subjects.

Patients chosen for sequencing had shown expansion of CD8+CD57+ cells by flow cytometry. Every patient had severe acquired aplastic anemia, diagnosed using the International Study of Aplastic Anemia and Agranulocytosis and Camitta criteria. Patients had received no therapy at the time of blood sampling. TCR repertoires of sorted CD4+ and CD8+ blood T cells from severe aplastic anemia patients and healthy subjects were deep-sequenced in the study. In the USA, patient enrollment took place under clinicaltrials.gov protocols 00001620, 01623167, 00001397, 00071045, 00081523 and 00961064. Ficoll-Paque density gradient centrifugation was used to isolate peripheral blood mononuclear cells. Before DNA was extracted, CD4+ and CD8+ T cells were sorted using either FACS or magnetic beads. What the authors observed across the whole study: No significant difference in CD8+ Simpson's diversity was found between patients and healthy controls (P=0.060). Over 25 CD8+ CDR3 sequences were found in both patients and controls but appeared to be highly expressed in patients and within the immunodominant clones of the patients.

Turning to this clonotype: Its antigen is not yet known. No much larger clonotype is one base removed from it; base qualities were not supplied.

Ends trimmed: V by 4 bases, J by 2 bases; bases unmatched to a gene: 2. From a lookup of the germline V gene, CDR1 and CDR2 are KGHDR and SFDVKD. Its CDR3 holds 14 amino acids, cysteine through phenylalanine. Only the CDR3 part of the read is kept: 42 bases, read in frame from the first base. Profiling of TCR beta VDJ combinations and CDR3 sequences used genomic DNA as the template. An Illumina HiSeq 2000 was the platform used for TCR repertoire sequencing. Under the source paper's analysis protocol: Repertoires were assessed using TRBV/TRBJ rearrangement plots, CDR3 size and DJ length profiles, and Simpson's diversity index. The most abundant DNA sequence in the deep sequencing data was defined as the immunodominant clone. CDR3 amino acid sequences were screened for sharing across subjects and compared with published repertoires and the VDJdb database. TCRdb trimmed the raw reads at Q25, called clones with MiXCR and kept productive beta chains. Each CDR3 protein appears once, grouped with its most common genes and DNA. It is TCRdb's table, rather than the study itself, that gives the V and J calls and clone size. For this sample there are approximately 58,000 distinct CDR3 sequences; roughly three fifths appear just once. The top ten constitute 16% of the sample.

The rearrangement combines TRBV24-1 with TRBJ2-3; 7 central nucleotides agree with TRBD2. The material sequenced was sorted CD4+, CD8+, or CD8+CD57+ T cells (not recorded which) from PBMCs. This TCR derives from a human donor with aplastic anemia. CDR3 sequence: CATSESGATDTQYF. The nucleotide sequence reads TGTGCCACCAGTGAAAGCGGGGCCACAGATACGCAGTATTTT.